This T cell receptor (beta chain) derives from a study of blood T cell repertoires in COVID-19 (dated by TCRdb to about 2020). As for the study more broadly: The collaborator samples originated in the United States, Italy and Spain and spanned the acute and convalescent phases of COVID-19. The material from the prospective study consisted of cDNA or gDNA derived from T cells, B-cell-depleted T cells, or PBMCs. Deeply sampled blood TCRbeta repertoires from subjects exposed to, actively infected with, or recovered from COVID-19 were included in the dataset. The repertoires were released in a freely available public database meant as a resource for research on the immune response to SARS-CoV-2. The samples were drawn from the first 160 participants of the ongoing ImmuneRACE study and from 950 to 1,500 subjects provided by 6 global collaborators. The sample metadata nearly always contained a de-identified subject ID, COVID-19 status, age in years and sex. Where HLA class I and class II types were available, the types were taken from metadata supplied by the sample provider, not from assay-based typing.

At one collaborating source in Seattle, patients were enrolled during active infection and were followed longitudinally through the course of disease. The collaborating institutions used their own protocols to collect whole blood in K2EDTA tubes. Collaborator samples were shipped for TCRbeta analysis as frozen whole blood, isolated PBMCs, or DNA extracted from either sample type. Details on this clone: Its antigen has not been determined. Base qualities are not provided; no much larger clone lies one nucleotide away.

TCRbeta CDR3 regions were amplified from genomic DNA using the immunoSEQ Assay, a bias-controlled multiplex PCR. Processing in the source paper ran as follows. Within the assay, amplification of reference gene primers was used to estimate how many nucleated cells each sample contained. Sequence reads were collapsed and filtered to measure the absolute abundance of every unique TCRbeta CDR3 rearrangement. For each sample, productive Simpson clonality was calculated by taking the square root of Simpson's diversity index across productive rearrangements. TCRdb re-hosts the immuneACCESS table, in-frame sequences only. Its copies lack some clones; in the studies checked, an unresolved V gene accounts for under half of them, and the cause for the rest is not known. For V, J and clone size, that table is used; D and trimming come from the DNA. This sample has 200,000 to 250,000 clones in its table, and 65% to 90% of those were observed once. The ten largest clonotypes hold 2.4% of the sample.

The CDR3 runs 19 amino acids, cysteine and phenylalanine included. CDR3 DNA only is kept here, 57 bases in frame from base 1. The germline V gene (reference sequence) gives CDR1 as MNHEY and CDR2 as SMNVEV. V sheds 1 base and J sheds 8 bases, leaving 24 bases between their ends. General conclusions and limits of the study: Clinical and demographic metadata were provided uncurated, with the amount varying by source and participant.

Here the chain combines TRBV27 and TRBJ1-6; the D gene is unclear. The sample taken for sequencing was peripheral blood. This sequence originates from a woman in her 70s with COVID-19, enrolled during active disease. The encoded CDR3 is CASSLYGWAAPQIDSPLHF. The nucleotide sequence reads TGTGCCAGCAGTTTATATGGGTGGGCAGCACCCCAGATTGATTCACCCCTCCACTTT.